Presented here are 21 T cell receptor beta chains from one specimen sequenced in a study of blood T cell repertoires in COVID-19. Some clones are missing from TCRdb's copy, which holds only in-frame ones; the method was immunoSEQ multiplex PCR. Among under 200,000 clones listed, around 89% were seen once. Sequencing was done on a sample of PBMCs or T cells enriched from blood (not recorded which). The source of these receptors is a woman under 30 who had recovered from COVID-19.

CDR3 sequence: CASSLGMDTQYF. The CDR3 nucleotides are TGTGCCAGCTCACTGGGCATGGATACGCAGTATTTT. This chain joins TRBV18 and TRBJ2-3; no clear D gene. CDR3 length: 12 residues. Trimming removed 4 bases at V and 6 bases at J, with 8 bases between. The germline CDR1 and CDR2 sequences are KGHSH and LQKENI.

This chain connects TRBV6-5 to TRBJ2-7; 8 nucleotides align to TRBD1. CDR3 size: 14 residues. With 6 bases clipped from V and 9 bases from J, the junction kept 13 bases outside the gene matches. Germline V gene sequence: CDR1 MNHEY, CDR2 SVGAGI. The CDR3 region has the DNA TGTGCCAGCAGGACCGGGACAGGTCTGTCGCGGCAGTACTTC. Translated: CASRTGTGLSRQYF.

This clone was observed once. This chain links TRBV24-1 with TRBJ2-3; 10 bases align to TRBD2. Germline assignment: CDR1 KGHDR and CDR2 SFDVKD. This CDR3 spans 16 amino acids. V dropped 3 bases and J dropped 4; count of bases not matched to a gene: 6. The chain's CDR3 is CATSDMSSGSPDTQYF. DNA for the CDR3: TGTGCCACCAGTGATATGTCTAGCGGGAGTCCAGATACGCAGTATTTT.

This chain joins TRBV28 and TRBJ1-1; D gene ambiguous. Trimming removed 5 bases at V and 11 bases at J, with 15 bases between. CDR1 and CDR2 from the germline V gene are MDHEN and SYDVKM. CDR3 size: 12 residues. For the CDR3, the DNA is TGTGCCAGCAGTCTTACCCGCAGGAACGCTTTCTTT. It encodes CASSLTRRNAFF.

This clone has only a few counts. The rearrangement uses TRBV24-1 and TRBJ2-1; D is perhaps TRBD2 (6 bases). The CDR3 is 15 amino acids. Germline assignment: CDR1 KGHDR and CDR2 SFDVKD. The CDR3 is CSDNGLSGSYNEQFF. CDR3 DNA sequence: TGTTCCGACAACGGCCTAAGCGGGTCCTACAATGAGCAGTTCTTC.

The CDR3 nucleotides read TGTGCCAGCAGCCCAAAGCGGAACACCGGGGAGCTGTTTTTT. Translated, it gives CASSPKRNTGELFF. The chain links TRBV7-9 to TRBJ2-2; D uncertain. The V end lost 5 bases, the J end lost 1 base, and 8 bases lay between the germline ends. CDR1 SEHNR and CDR2 FQNEAQ come from the germline V gene (reference sequence). The CDR3 is 14 residues long.

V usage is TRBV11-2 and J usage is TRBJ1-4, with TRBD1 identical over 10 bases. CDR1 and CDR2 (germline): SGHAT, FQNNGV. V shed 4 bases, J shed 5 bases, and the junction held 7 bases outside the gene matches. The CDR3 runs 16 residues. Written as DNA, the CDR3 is TGTGCCAGCAGCTCGCACGACAGGGGGCTGAATGAAAAACTGTTTTTT. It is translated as CASSSHDRGLNEKLFF.

CDR3 residues: CASRDRFSYEQYF. The CDR3 nucleotides are TGTGCCAGTAGAGACAGGTTCTCCTACGAGCAGTACTTC. The chain is built from TRBV6-5 and TRBJ2-7; D might be TRBD1 (6 bases). The CDR3 has 13 amino acids. The V gene's germline CDR1 is MNHEY and CDR2 SVGAGI. V lost 9 bases and J lost 0, with 12 bases in between.

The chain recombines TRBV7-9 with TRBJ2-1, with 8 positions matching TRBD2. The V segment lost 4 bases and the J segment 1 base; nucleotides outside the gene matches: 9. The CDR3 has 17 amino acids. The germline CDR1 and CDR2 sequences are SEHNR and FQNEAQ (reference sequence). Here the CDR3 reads CASSSESGTRSYNEQFF. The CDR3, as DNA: TGTGCCAGCAGCTCGGAATCCGGGACTAGATCCTACAATGAGCAGTTCTTC.

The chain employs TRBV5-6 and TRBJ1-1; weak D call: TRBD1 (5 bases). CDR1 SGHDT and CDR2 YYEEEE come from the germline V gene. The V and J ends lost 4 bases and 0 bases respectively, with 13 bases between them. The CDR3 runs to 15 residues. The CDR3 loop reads CASSVTRQMNTEAFF. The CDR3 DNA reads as TGTGCCAGCAGCGTAACCAGACAGATGAACACTGAAGCTTTCTTT. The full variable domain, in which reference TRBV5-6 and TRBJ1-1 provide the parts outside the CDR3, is DAGVTQSPTHLIKTRGQQVTLRCSPKSGHDTVSWYQQALGQGPQFIFQYYEEEERQRGNFPDRFSGHQFPNYSSELNVNALLLGDSALYLCASSVTRQMNTEAFFGQGTRLTVV.

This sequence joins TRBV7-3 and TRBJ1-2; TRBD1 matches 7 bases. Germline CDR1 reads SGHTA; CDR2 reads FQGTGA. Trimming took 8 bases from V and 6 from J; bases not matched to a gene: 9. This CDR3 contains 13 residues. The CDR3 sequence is CASPGGRGNGYTF. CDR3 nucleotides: TGTGCCAGCCCAGGGGGACGGGGAAATGGCTACACCTTC.

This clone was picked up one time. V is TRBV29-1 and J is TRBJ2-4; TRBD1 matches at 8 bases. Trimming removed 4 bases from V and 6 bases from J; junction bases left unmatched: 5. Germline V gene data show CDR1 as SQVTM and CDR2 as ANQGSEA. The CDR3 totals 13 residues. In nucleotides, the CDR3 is TGCAGCGTTGGGACAGGGCTTGGAAACATTCAGTACTTC. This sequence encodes CSVGTGLGNIQYF.

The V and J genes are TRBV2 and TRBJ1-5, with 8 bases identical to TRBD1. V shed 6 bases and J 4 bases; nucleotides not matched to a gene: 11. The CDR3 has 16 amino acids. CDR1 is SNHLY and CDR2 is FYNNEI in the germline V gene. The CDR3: CASSLNRRTGNQPQHF. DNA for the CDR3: TGTGCCAGCAGCCTGAATAGAAGGACAGGGAATCAGCCCCAGCATTTT.

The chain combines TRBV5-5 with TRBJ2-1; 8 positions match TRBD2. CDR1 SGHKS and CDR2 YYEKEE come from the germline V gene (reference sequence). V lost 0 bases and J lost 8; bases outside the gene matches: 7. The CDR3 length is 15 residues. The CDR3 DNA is TGTGCCAGCAGCTTGGTAGCCCCCGGGAGGGATGAGCAGTTCTTC. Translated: CASSLVAPGRDEQFF.

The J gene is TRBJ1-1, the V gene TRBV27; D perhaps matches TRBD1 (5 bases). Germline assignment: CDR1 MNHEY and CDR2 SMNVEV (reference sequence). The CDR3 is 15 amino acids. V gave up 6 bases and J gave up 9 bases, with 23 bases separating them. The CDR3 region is CASSYGSGEWGKAFF. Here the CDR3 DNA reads TGTGCCAGCAGCTACGGCTCGGGAGAATGGGGGAAAGCTTTCTTT.

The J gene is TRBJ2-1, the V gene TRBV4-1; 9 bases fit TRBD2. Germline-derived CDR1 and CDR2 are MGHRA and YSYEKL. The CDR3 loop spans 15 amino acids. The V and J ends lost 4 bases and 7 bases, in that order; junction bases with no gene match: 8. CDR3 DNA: TGCGCCAGCAGCCCTCCGGCTAGCGGGATGAATGAGCAGTTCTTC. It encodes CASSPPASGMNEQFF.

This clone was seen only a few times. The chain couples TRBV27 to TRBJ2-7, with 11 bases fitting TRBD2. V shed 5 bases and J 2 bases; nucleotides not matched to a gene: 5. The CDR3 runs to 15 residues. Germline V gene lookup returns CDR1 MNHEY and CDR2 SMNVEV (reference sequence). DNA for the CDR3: TGTGCCAGCAGTGAGACTAGCGGGGTTCCCTACGAGCAGTACTTC. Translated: CASSETSGVPYEQYF.

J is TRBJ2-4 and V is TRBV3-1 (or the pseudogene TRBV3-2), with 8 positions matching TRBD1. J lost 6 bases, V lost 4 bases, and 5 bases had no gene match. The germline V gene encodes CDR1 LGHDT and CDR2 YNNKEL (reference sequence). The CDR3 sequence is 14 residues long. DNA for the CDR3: TGTGCCAGCAGCCCGCAGGGGGCTCCAAACATTCAGTACTTC. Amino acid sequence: CASSPQGAPNIQYF.

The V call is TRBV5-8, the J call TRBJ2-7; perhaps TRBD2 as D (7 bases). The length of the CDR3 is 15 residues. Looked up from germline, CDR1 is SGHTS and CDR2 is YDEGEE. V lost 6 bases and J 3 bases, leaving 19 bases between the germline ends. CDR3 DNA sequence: TGTGCCAGCACTCTGGAGGGGAGGGGGTTCTACGAGCAGTACTTC. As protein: CASTLEGRGFYEQYF.

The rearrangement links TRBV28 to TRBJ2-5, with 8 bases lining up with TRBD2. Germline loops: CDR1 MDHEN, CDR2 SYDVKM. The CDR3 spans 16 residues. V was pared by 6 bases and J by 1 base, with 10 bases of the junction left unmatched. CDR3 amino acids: CASSNVRGGFQETQYF. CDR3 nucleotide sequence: TGTGCCAGCAGCAATGTTCGGGGGGGTTTCCAAGAGACCCAGTACTTC. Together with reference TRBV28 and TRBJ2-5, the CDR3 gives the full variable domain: DVKVTQSSRYLVKRTGEKVFLECVQDMDHENMFWYRQDPGLGLRLIYFSYDVKMKEKGDIPEGYSVSREKKERFSLILESASTNQTSMYLCASSNVRGGFQETQYFGPGTRLLVL.

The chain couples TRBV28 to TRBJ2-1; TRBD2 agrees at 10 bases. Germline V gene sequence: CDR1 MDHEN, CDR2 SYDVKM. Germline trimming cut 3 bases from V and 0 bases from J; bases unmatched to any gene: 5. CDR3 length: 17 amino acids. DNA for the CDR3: TGTGCCAGCAGTTTCCAGCGGGAGGGCCACTCCTACAATGAGCAGTTCTTC. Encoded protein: CASSFQREGHSYNEQFF.